This TCR beta chain was profiled in a study of blood T cell repertoires in COVID-19. Original methodology: Amplifying reference gene primers gave estimates of nucleated cell counts. Libraries were prepared by immunoSEQ multiplex PCR; TCRdb keeps only in-frame clonotypes and omits some of them. That table is the source of V, J and clone size, and D and trimming were worked out from the DNA. The sample contains 90,000 or so clones, 87% of which appear only once. Trimming at V came to 0 bases and at J to 6 bases, leaving 8 bases not matched to a gene. This CDR3 has 16 residues. Germline loops: CDR1 LNHNV, CDR2 YYDKDF (reference sequence).

Material: peripheral blood. The receptor was isolated from a human donor in a cohort sampled during active COVID-19. The chain is built from TRBV15 and TRBJ1-5, with 7 nucleotides matching TRBD1. The CDR3 DNA follows: TGTGCCACCAGCAGAGATCGTGACAGGGCGAGTCAGCCCCAGCATTTT. This sequence encodes CATSRDRDRASQPQHF.